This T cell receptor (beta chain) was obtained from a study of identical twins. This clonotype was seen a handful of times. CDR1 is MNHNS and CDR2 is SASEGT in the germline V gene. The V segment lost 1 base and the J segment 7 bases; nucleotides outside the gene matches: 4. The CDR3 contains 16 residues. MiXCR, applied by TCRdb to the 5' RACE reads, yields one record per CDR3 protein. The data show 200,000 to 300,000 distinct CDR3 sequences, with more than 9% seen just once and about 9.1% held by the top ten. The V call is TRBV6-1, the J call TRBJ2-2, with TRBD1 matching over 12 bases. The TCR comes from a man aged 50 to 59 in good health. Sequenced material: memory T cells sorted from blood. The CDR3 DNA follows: TGTGCCAGCAGTGAAGACGGGACAGGGGGCTTCGGGGAGCTGTTTTTT. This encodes CASSEDGTGGFGELFF.